One and the same sample provided the 29 T cell receptor beta chains below, sequenced in a study of blood T cell repertoires in COVID-19. The assay was immunoSEQ multiplex PCR, and TCRdb's table has in-frame clones only and misses some. The table records about 200,000 clones, about nine tenths of them present only once. The sample comprised peripheral blood. Receptors were obtained from a man aged 18 to 30 with active or convalescent COVID-19.

The chain links TRBV13 to TRBJ1-3; D might be TRBD1 (6 bases). The CDR3 is 16 amino acids. The ends were cut back, 7 bases at V and 0 bases at J, with 16 bases in the middle. Germline V lookup: CDR1 PRHDT, CDR2 FYEKMQ (reference sequence). CDR3 in DNA: TGTGCCAGCACAGAGGGAGGGACAATCTCTGGAAACACCATATATTTT. This translates into CASTEGGTISGNTIYF. The complete variable domain, with remaining parts taken from reference TRBV13 and TRBJ1-3, reads AAGVIQSPRHLIKEKRETATLKCYPIPRHDTVYWYQQGPGQDPQFLISFYEKMQSDKGSIPDRFSAQQFSDYHSELNMSSLELGDSALYFCASTEGGTISGNTIYFGEGSWLTVV.

The CDR3 region is CAWSIYSTNSPLHF. The CDR3 nucleotides read TGTGCCTGGAGTATCTACAGTACTAATTCACCCCTCCACTTT. J is TRBJ1-6 and V is TRBV30; no definite D call. Germline V CDR1 and CDR2: GTSNPN, SVGIG (reference sequence). V was pared by 2 bases and J by 6 bases, with 11 bases between. This CDR3 comprises 14 residues. The full variable domain, with the rest looked up from reference TRBV30 and TRBJ1-6, is SQTIHQWPATLVQPVGSPLSLECTVEGTSNPNLYWYRQAAGRGLQLLFYSVGIGQISSEVPQNLSASRPQDRQFILSSKKLLLSDSGFYLCAWSIYSTNSPLHFGNGTRLTVT.

This chain uses TRBV28 with TRBJ1-1; 8 nucleotides align to TRBD1. Germline loops: CDR1 MDHEN, CDR2 SYDVKM. The CDR3 spans 16 residues. V trimming: 6 bases; J trimming: 5 bases; junction bases outside the gene matches: 14. CDR3 protein: CASSRKAPGGITEAFF. In DNA form, the CDR3 reads TGTGCCAGCAGCCGGAAGGCGCCAGGGGGCATAACTGAAGCTTTCTTT.

The chain recombines TRBV6-2 or TRBV6-3 with TRBJ2-5; D is perhaps TRBD2 (5 bases). The CDR3 spans 15 residues. Trimming shortened V by 0 bases and J by 5 bases, and 13 bases separated the two germline ends. CDR1 MNHEY and CDR2 SVGEGT come from the germline V gene. DNA for the CDR3: TGTGCCAGCAGTTACTCCCGGGGATTCGTGGAGACCCAGTACTTC. Protein sequence: CASSYSRGFVETQYF.

The gene calls are TRBV3-1 (or the pseudogene TRBV3-2) and TRBJ2-5; weak D call: TRBD1 (6 bases). Germline V gives CDR1 LGHDT, CDR2 YNNKEL (reference sequence). V dropped 0 bases and J dropped 2 bases, with 10 bases sitting between them. The CDR3 loop spans 15 amino acids. The CDR3 coding sequence is TGTGCCAGCAGCCAAGATTGGGGACAACAAGAGACCCAGTACTTC. Translated: CASSQDWGQQETQYF.

This chain links TRBV5-4 with TRBJ2-3; D call uncertain. Germline assignment: CDR1 SGHNT and CDR2 YYREEE (reference sequence). The CDR3 loop spans 14 amino acids. V was trimmed by 3 bases and J by 5 bases, leaving 13 bases between them. DNA of the CDR3: TGTGCCAGCAGCTCCGTTCACGCGGTAGATACGCAGTATTTT. Protein product: CASSSVHAVDTQYF.

The chain employs TRBV24-1 and TRBJ1-5; 9 bases align to TRBD1. The ends lost 3 bases at V and 1 base at J; junction bases unmatched: 6. This CDR3 contains 17 residues. Germline V gene sequence: CDR1 KGHDR, CDR2 SFDVKD. In DNA form, the CDR3 reads TGTGCCACCAGTGATGGGACAGGGTCTGCGAGCAATCAGCCCCAGCATTTT. Its translation: CATSDGTGSASNQPQHF.

This clone has just a few counts. The rearrangement links TRBV2 to TRBJ1-1; D ambiguous. Germline V CDR1 and CDR2: SNHLY, FYNNEI. The CDR3 sequence is 15 residues long. V shed 6 bases and J shed 4 bases, with 18 bases lying between them. DNA for the CDR3: TGTGCCAGCAGCATTGGGTTCTCGCGAGGCACTGAAGCTTTCTTT. Amino acids: CASSIGFSRGTEAFF.

The chain recombines TRBV29-1 with TRBJ1-2, with a possible D match to TRBD1 (5 bases). Germline CDR1 SQVTM, CDR2 ANQGSEA. The CDR3 extends over 12 amino acids. With 6 bases removed from V and 3 bases from J, the gap between germline ends came to 11 bases. The CDR3 DNA sequence: TGCAGCGTCGAACCAGGGTACTATGGCTACACCTTC. It is translated as CSVEPGYYGYTF.

J is TRBJ2-7 and V is TRBV7-4; 7 bases are a match to TRBD2. With 8 bases clipped from V and 7 bases from J, the junction kept 17 bases outside the gene matches. The CDR3 is 15 amino acids. Germline values: CDR1 SGHVT, CDR2 SQSDAQ. The CDR3 DNA reads as TGTGCCAGCCCCACTGGGGGGGAGAACTATAGGGAGCAGTACTTC. This translates into CASPTGGENYREQYF.

This clone was recorded once. This rearrangement joins TRBV6-6 to TRBJ2-2; 11 bases align to TRBD2. This CDR3 has 15 residues. After removal of 5 bases from V and 1 base from J, the junction contained 0 bases not matched to a gene. Germline V gene sequence: CDR1 MNHNY, CDR2 SVGAGI (reference sequence). CDR3: CASSTSGRNTGELFF. CDR3 bases: TGTGCCAGCAGTACTAGCGGGAGGAACACCGGGGAGCTGTTTTTT.

This clone was picked up a small number of times. V gene TRBV2 combines with J gene TRBJ1-5, with 10 bases aligning to TRBD1. The germline V gene has CDR1 SNHLY and CDR2 FYNNEI. The CDR3 contains 14 residues. Trimming at V came to 5 bases and at J to 6 bases, leaving 4 bases not matched to a gene. The chain's CDR3 is CASSQDRGSQPQHF. The CDR3 nucleotides read TGTGCCAGCAGTCAGGACAGGGGGAGTCAGCCCCAGCATTTT.

The V and J genes are TRBV19 and TRBJ1-5; D unclear. The CDR3 length is 15 residues. Trimming removed 3 bases from V and 7 bases from J, with 16 bases in between. Germline V lookup: CDR1 LNHDA, CDR2 SQIVND (reference sequence). The CDR3 bases are TGTGCCAGTAGTATGTCGGGATCCATCGGGCAGCCCCAGCATTTT. This gives the protein CASSMSGSIGQPQHF.

The CDR3, as DNA: TGTGCCAGCAAGGGACAAAACTATGGCTACACCTTC. Translation gives CASKGQNYGYTF. The chain recombines TRBV6-5 with TRBJ1-2; maybe TRBD1 (6 bases). The V end lost 7 bases, the J end lost 2 bases, and 8 bases lay between the germline ends. Germline lookup yields CDR1 MNHEY and CDR2 SVGAGI. This CDR3 is 12 amino acids long.

The chain employs TRBV7-3 and TRBJ2-3; 10 nucleotides align to TRBD2. Trimming took 5 bases from V and 3 from J; bases not matched to a gene: 5. The CDR3 sequence is 15 residues long. The V gene's germline CDR1 is SGHTA and CDR2 FQGTGA. The CDR3 coding sequence is TGTGCCAGCAGCCCTGGACTAGCGGAAACAGATACGCAGTATTTT. It encodes CASSPGLAETDTQYF.

The chain joins TRBV29-1 to TRBJ2-5; perhaps TRBD1 as D (6 bases). Germline CDR1 and CDR2: SQVTM and ANQGSEA. The CDR3 runs 14 residues. V shed 6 bases and J shed 3 bases, with 17 bases lying between them. The CDR3 is CSVTYGTWKETQYF. Here the CDR3 DNA reads TGCAGCGTCACATACGGGACATGGAAAGAGACCCAGTACTTC. The whole variable domain, remainder taken from reference TRBV29-1 and TRBJ2-5, is SAVISQKPSRDICQRGTSLTIQCQVDSQVTMMFWYRQQPGQSLTLIATANQGSEATYESGFVIDKFPISRPNLTFSTLTVSNMSPEDSSIYLCSVTYGTWKETQYFGPGTRLLVL.

CDR3 region: CASSIGGFYRGRSFEQFF. The CDR3 DNA sequence: TGTGCCAGTAGTATAGGGGGATTCTACAGGGGGCGGTCATTTGAGCAGTTCTTC. The chain uses TRBV19 and TRBJ2-1, with 9 bases aligning to TRBD1. The CDR3 is 18 residues long. V lost 1 base and J lost 9; bases outside the gene matches: 16. Germline CDR1 and CDR2: LNHDA and SQIVND (reference sequence). Using reference TRBV19 and TRBJ2-1 for the parts outside the CDR3, the full variable domain is DGGITQSPKYLFRKEGQNVTLSCEQNLNHDAMYWYRQDPGQGLRLIYYSQIVNDFQKGDIAEGYSVSREKKESFPLTVTSAQKNPTAFYLCASSIGGFYRGRSFEQFFGPGTRLTVL.

The rearrangement joins TRBV2 to TRBJ1-3, with 8 bases identical to TRBD1. J gave up 2 bases and V 5 bases, and 5 bases lay outside the gene matches. From germline, CDR1 is SNHLY and CDR2 FYNNEI. CDR3 size: 15 residues. CDR3 in amino acids: CASSSLTGAGNTIYF. CDR3 nucleotide sequence: TGTGCCAGCAGTAGCCTGACAGGGGCTGGAAACACCATATATTTT.

V usage is TRBV7-8 and J usage is TRBJ2-1; TRBD2 matches at 9 bases. The J segment lost 7 bases and the V segment lost 1 base, leaving 5 bases of the junction unmatched. The germline CDR1 and CDR2 sequences are SGHVS and FQNEAQ. The CDR3 covers 15 residues. The DNA of the CDR3 is TGTGCCAGCAGCTTAGTTAGCGGGAGTATGAATGAGCAGTTCTTC. This sequence encodes CASSLVSGSMNEQFF.

This clone was seen just once. The chain couples TRBV5-1 to TRBJ2-6; D is undetermined. The CDR3 loop spans 14 amino acids. CDR1 is SGHRS and CDR2 is YFSETQ in the germline V gene. V was pared by 4 bases and J by 0 bases, with 5 bases between. The CDR3 spells CASSPFSGANVLTF. CDR3 coding DNA: TGCGCCAGCAGCCCGTTCTCTGGGGCCAACGTCCTGACTTTC.

The rearrangement uses TRBV12-3 or TRBV12-4 and TRBJ1-1; TRBD1 agrees at 7 bases. The CDR3 totals 13 residues. The V segment lost 6 bases and the J segment 6 bases; nucleotides outside the gene matches: 7. This chain's CDR3 is CASSPDRAAEAFF. The CDR3 region has the DNA TGTGCCAGCAGCCCAGACAGGGCCGCTGAAGCTTTCTTT.

This clone was recorded only once. The chain uses TRBV7-3 and TRBJ2-2; D is undetermined. V was cut by 1 base and J by 4 bases, with 10 bases left in between. Germline V gene lookup returns CDR1 SGHTA and CDR2 FQGTGA. This CDR3 has 15 amino acids. CDR3 coding DNA: TGTGCCAGCAGCTTAAACGGTGAACCCACCGGGGAGCTGTTTTTT. Translation: CASSLNGEPTGELFF. Variable domain in full (rest from reference TRBV7-3 and TRBJ2-2): GAGVSQTPSNKVTEKGKYVELRCDPISGHTALYWYRQSLGQGPEFLIYFQGTGAADDSGLPNDRFFAVRPEGSVSTLKIQRTERGDSAVYLCASSLNGEPTGELFFGEGSRLTVL.

The chain carries TRBV12-3 or TRBV12-4 and TRBJ2-7; no reliable D call. Deletions cut 6 bases from V and 3 bases from J, with 6 bases between. The CDR3 runs 11 residues. The CDR3 loop reads CASSPGYEQYF. DNA for the CDR3: TGTGCCAGCAGCCCGGGCTACGAGCAGTACTTC.

The chain carries TRBV5-1 and TRBJ1-5; 9 bases are shared with TRBD1. The CDR3 spans 13 residues. V lost 7 bases, J lost 7 bases, and 6 bases stayed unmatched. The germline CDR1 and CDR2 sequences are SGHRS and YFSETQ. The CDR3 nucleotides are TGCGCCAGCCGGACAGGGGCGGGACAGCCCCAGCATTTT. Protein product: CASRTGAGQPQHF.

This clone was recorded a few times. The CDR3 here is CASGSGTGSPDTQYF. Here the CDR3 DNA reads TGTGCCAGCGGCTCCGGGACAGGGTCCCCAGATACGCAGTATTTT. The rearrangement links TRBV6-5 to TRBJ2-3; 9 nucleotides align to TRBD1. The CDR3 spans 15 residues. V dropped 8 bases and J dropped 4; count of bases not matched to a gene: 10. The germline V gene encodes CDR1 MNHEY and CDR2 SVGAGI.

This chain joins TRBV24-1 and TRBJ2-3; D is possibly TRBD1 (6 bases). Trimming pared 4 bases from V and 1 base from J, leaving 11 bases between. This CDR3 spans 15 amino acids. Germline assignment: CDR1 KGHDR and CDR2 SFDVKD. This chain's CDR3 is CATSDPRQGTDTQYF. In DNA, the CDR3 is TGTGCCACCAGTGACCCACGACAGGGCACAGATACGCAGTATTTT.

The genes are TRBV6-1 and TRBJ1-4; 9 bases agree with TRBD1. V was clipped by 0 bases and J by 5 bases; unmatched bases: 4. Germline lookup yields CDR1 MNHNS and CDR2 SASEGT. This CDR3 has 16 residues. Here the CDR3 DNA reads TGTGCCAGCAGTGAAGCGCAGGGGACAGGGAATGAAAAACTGTTTTTT. Protein: CASSEAQGTGNEKLFF.

The rearrangement joins TRBV15 to TRBJ2-2, with 7 positions matching TRBD1. CDR1 is LNHNV and CDR2 is YYDKDF in the germline V gene (reference sequence). This CDR3 has 14 residues. Germline trimming cut 3 bases from V and 6 bases from J; bases unmatched to any gene: 4. CDR3 bases: TGTGCCACCAGCAGGACAGGGATGGCCGGGGAGCTGTTTTTT. Its protein product is CATSRTGMAGELFF. Filled out from reference TRBV15 and TRBJ2-2, the complete variable domain reads DAMVIQNPRYQVTQFGKPVTLSCSQTLNHNVMYWYQQKSSQAPKLLFHYYDKDFNNEADTPDNFQSRRPNTSFCFLDIRSPGLGDTAMYLCATSRTGMAGELFFGEGSRLTVL.

V gene TRBV19 combines with J gene TRBJ1-3; D is undetermined. Germline CDR1 is LNHDA and CDR2 is SQIVND (reference sequence). V was trimmed by 7 bases and J by 4 bases, leaving 8 bases between them. The CDR3 runs to 12 residues. The CDR3 protein is CASTPGGNTIYF. The CDR3 DNA is TGTGCCAGTACCCCCGGGGGAAACACCATATATTTT.